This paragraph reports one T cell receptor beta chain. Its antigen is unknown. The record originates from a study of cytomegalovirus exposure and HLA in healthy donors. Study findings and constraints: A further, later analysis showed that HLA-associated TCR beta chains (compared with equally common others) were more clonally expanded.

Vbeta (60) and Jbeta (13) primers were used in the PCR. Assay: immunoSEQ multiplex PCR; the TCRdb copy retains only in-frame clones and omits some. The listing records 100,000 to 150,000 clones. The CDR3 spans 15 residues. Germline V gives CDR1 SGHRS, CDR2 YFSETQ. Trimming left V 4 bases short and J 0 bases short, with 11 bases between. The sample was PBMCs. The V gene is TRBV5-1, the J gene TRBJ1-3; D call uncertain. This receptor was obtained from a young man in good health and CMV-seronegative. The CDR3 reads CASSPTILSGNTIYF. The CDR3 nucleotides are TGCGCCAGCAGCCCGACTATCCTCTCTGGAAACACCATATATTTT. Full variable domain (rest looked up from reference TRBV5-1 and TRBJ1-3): KAGVTQTPRYLIKTRGQQVTLSCSPISGHRSVSWYQQTPGQGLQFLFEYFSETQRNKGNFPGRFSGRQFSNSRSEMNVSTLELGDSALYLCASSPTILSGNTIYFGEGSWLTVV.